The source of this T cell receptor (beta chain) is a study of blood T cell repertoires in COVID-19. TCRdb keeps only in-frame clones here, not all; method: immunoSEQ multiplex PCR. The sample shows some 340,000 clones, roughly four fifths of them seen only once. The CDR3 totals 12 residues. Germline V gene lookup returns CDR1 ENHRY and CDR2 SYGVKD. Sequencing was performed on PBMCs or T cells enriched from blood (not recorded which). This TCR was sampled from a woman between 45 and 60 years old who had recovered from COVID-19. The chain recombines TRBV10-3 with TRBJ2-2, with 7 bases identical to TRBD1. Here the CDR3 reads CAVTGRTGELFF. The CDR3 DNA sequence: TGTGCTGTGACAGGGCGCACCGGGGAGCTGTTTTTT.